This TCR beta chain is from a study of CD8 T cells in Susac syndrome. After extraction with the RNeasy kit, roughly 0.5 to 1 ug of the RNA was reverse transcribed using random hexamers. Amplification of TCR beta CDR3 was carried out by immunoSEQ multiplex PCR, which covered 54 Vbeta and 13 Jbeta segments. MiXCR, applied by TCRdb to the immunoSEQ multiplex PCR reads, yields one record per CDR3 protein. The data hold approximately 110,000 distinct CDR3 sequences, with just over 90% observed a single time. The study sequenced TCR beta in blood CD8+ and CD4+ T cells. The patients serving as multiple sclerosis controls were treatment-naive. They had stable or active relapsing-remitting disease and fulfilled revised McDonald criteria. The CD8+ and CD4+ T cells were negatively isolated, with the TEMRA cells enriched by FACS. The germline V gene has CDR1 MNHNS and CDR2 SASEGT. The CDR3 length is 16 residues. J was trimmed by 7 bases and V by 0 bases; bases with no gene match: 7.

The receptor comes from a human donor with multiple sclerosis. The chain combines TRBV6-1 with TRBJ2-2, with 8 bases lining up with TRBD2. The material sequenced was CD8+ T cells from PBMCs. The DNA for the CDR3 is TGTGCCAGCAGTGAAGCTCGGGAGGGCCGTTACGGGGAGCTGTTTTTT. Protein product: CASSEAREGRYGELFF.